This T cell receptor (beta chain) emerged from a study of shared clonotypes between healthy human individuals. Across the whole study: Every donor yielded three CD4 naive, three CD4 memory, two CD8 naive and one CD8 memory plate.

Remarks on this clone: Its antigen is currently unknown.

Study-wide results and caveats: Shared clonotypes across all four donors exceeded non-shared ones in generation probability.

The data were produced by immunoSEQ multiplex PCR, yet TCRdb's version contains in-frame clones alone and is incomplete. The top ten hold about 0.34% of the sample, which has 1,400,000 or so clones, about 98.5% seen once. Germline V gene sequence: CDR1 KGHSY, CDR2 FQNENV. The ends were cut back, 0 bases at V and 3 bases at J, with 14 bases in the middle. The CDR3 covers 16 residues. The study separated CD4+ cells into CD45RA+ naive and CD45RA-negative memory subsets. The genes are TRBV16 and TRBJ2-5, with unresolved D. Input material: naive CD4+ T cells sorted from blood. The subset: CD45RA+ positively selected. This TCR was sampled from a man aged 30 to 45 in good health. The CDR3 sequence is CASSQSEQLVKETQYF. The CDR3 DNA follows: TGTGCCAGCAGCCAATCCGAGCAGCTAGTAAAAGAGACCCAGTACTTC.